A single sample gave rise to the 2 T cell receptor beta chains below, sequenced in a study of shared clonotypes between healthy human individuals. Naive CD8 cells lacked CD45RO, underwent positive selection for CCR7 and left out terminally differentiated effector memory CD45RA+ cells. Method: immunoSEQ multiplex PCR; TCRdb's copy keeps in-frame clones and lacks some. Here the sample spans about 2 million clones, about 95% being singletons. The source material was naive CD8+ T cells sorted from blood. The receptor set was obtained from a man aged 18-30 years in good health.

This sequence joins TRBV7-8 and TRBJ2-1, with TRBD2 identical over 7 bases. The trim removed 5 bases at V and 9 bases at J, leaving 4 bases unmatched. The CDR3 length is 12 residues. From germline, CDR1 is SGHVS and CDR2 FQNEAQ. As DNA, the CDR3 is TGTGCCAGCAGCCCAGGGACTACTGAGCAGTTCTTC. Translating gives CASSPGTTEQFF.

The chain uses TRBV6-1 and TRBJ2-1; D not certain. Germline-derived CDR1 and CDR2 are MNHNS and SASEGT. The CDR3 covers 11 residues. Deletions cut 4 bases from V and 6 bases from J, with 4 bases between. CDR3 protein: CASSVVNEQFF. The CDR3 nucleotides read TGTGCCAGCAGTGTCGTCAATGAGCAGTTCTTC.